These T cell receptor beta chains were read from a single sample in a study of CD8 T cells in ankylosing spondylitis. TCRdb passed the 5' RACE reads through MiXCR, listing each CDR3 protein once. In the table there are about 130,000 distinct CDR3 sequences, 7% to 8% of which are singletons. The source material was blood, either unsorted or a sorted T cell fraction (not recorded which). The receptors stem from a female donor with ankylosing spondylitis or in good health (not recorded which). The CDR3 runs from the conserved cysteine through the conserved F or W. D genes are given only for firm matches. A clone size is listed for some rows: how often the clone was seen (once, few, many), or a class if it is expanded.

J gene | clone size | D gene | V gene | CDR3 protein | CDR3 DNA
TRBJ1-5 | few | TRBD1 | TRBV7-8 | CASSLVRDSNQPQHF | TGTGCCAGCAGCTTAGTACGGGACAGTAATCAGCCCCAGCATTTT
TRBJ2-2 | many | TRBD1 | TRBV7-3 | CASKPGQTTGELFF | TGTGCCAGCAAGCCGGGACAGACCACCGGGGAGCTGTTTTTT
TRBJ1-1 | few | NA | TRBV19 | CASATTWDIMNTEAFF | TGTGCCAGTGCCACAACCTGGGATATCATGAACACTGAAGCTTTCTTT
TRBJ1-1 | many | NA | TRBV14 | CASSPGTSTEAFF | TGTGCCAGCAGCCCCGGGACAAGCACTGAAGCTTTCTTT
TRBJ1-1 | many | NA | TRBV5-1 | CASSLETGRFAEAFF | TGCGCCAGCAGCTTGGAAACAGGGAGGTTCGCTGAAGCTTTCTTT
TRBJ2-6 | many | NA | TRBV4-3 | CASSQDRVGTFSGANVLTF | TGCGCCAGCAGCCAAGATCGGGTAGGAACCTTCTCTGGGGCCAACGTCCTGACTTTC
TRBJ1-4 | many | TRBD1 | TRBV4-2 | CASSQDLRTGDEKLFF | TGTGCCAGCAGCCAAGATCTTAGGACAGGGGATGAAAAACTGTTTTTT
TRBJ2-3 | many | NA | TRBV7-2 | CASSAGGTDTQYF | TGTGCCAGCAGCGCGGGCGGCACAGATACGCAGTATTTT
TRBJ2-1 | many | NA | TRBV14 | CASSQVYGHNEQFF | TGTGCCAGCAGCCAAGTTTACGGACACAATGAGCAGTTCTTC
TRBJ1-6 | many | NA | TRBV20-1 | CSARDLQGHNSPLHF | TGCAGTGCTAGAGATCTGCAGGGGCATAATTCACCCCTCCACTTT
TRBJ1-4 | many | TRBD1 | TRBV19 | CASTQGGNEKLFF | TGTGCCAGTACCCAGGGGGGGAATGAAAAACTGTTTTTT
TRBJ2-3 | many | TRBD2 | TRBV15 | CATSRGSGGPSTDTQYF | TGTGCCACCAGCAGAGGTAGCGGGGGGCCTAGCACAGATACGCAGTATTTT
TRBJ1-5 | many | TRBD1 | TRBV20-1 | CSAILPGQIYQPQHF | TGCAGTGCCATACTCCCGGGACAGATATATCAGCCCCAGCATTTT
TRBJ2-1 | NA | NA | TRBV7-3 | CASSLVPGHQKNRHEQFF | TGTGCCAGCAGCCTAGTACCGGGACACCAAAAGAATCGGCATGAGCAGTTCTTC
TRBJ2-3 | few | TRBD2 | TRBV24-1 | CATSAPLAGTDTQYF | TGTGCCACCAGTGCCCCTCTAGCGGGCACAGATACGCAGTATTTT
TRBJ2-5 | many | TRBD2 | TRBV6-2/TRBV6-3 | CASSRSGGQETQYF | TGTGCCAGCAGTCGCAGCGGGGGCCAAGAGACCCAGTACTTC
TRBJ2-5 | many | TRBD2 | TRBV12-5 | CASGLRTSGEGYQETQYF | TGTGCTAGTGGTTTGAGGACTAGCGGGGAAGGGTACCAAGAGACCCAGTACTTC
TRBJ2-1 | many | NA | TRBV7-8 | CASTEPGRTRGEQFF | TGTGCCAGCACCGAACCGGGCCGCACCAGGGGTGAGCAGTTCTTC
TRBJ2-1 | many | TRBD2 | TRBV9 | CASSPQRGNEQFF | TGTGCCAGCAGCCCGCAGCGGGGGAATGAGCAGTTCTTC
TRBJ1-3 | many | NA | TRBV12-3/TRBV12-4 | CASTDRYSGNTIYF | TGTGCCAGCACCGACAGGTACTCTGGAAACACCATATATTTT
TRBJ2-1 | many | TRBD2 | TRBV9 | CASSVSLAGSYNEQFF | TGTGCCAGCAGCGTAAGCCTAGCGGGGTCCTACAATGAGCAGTTCTTC
TRBJ2-1 | many | NA | TRBV12-3/TRBV12-4 | CASSLSPGSNEQFF | TGTGCCAGCAGTTTAAGTCCGGGGAGCAATGAGCAGTTCTTC
TRBJ1-4 | NA | NA | TRBV5-4 | CASSRDGDNEKLFF | TGTGCCAGCAGCCGGGACGGAGATAATGAAAAACTGTTTTTT
TRBJ2-4 | many | NA | TRBV2 | CASSSGEGSKNIQYF | TGTGCCAGCAGTTCAGGGGAGGGATCCAAAAACATTCAGTACTTC
TRBJ1-5 | many | NA | TRBV4-1 | CASSQPVMGRNQPQHF | TGCGCCAGCAGCCAACCTGTTATGGGCCGCAATCAGCCCCAGCATTTT
TRBJ2-3 | many | NA | TRBV12-3/TRBV12-4 | CASELGEYTDTQYF | TGTGCCAGCGAACTGGGAGAGTACACAGATACGCAGTATTTT
TRBJ2-3 | many | TRBD2 | TRBV5-1 | CASSPIAGSDTQYF | TGCGCCAGCAGCCCCATAGCGGGGTCGGATACGCAGTATTTT
TRBJ1-2 | many | NA | TRBV5-6 | CASSQQPGDGYTF | TGTGCCAGCAGCCAACAGCCCGGGGATGGCTACACCTTC
TRBJ1-1 | many | NA | TRBV11-3 | CASSFSSNTEAFF | TGTGCCAGCAGCTTTTCTTCCAACACTGAAGCTTTCTTT
TRBJ2-5 | many | TRBD2 | TRBV4-2 | CASSQDKLAGDQETQYF | TGTGCCAGCAGCCAAGATAAACTAGCGGGGGACCAAGAGACCCAGTACTTC
TRBJ2-7 | many | NA | TRBV6-5 | CASVDGAEQYF | TGTGCCAGCGTCGACGGGGCCGAGCAGTACTTC